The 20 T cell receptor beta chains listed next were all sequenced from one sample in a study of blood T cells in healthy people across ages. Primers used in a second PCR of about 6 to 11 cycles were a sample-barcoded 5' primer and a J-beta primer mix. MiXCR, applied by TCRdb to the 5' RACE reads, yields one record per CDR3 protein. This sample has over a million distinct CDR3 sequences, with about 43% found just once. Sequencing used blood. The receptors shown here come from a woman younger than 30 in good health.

The CDR3 loop is CSARVLGGTGISQETQYF. DNA for the CDR3: TGCAGTGCTAGAGTACTCGGGGGTACAGGAATATCCCAAGAGACCCAGTACTTC. The genes are TRBV20-1 and TRBJ2-5; possibly TRBD2 for D (6 bases). Germline V gives CDR1 DFQATT, CDR2 SNEGSKA (reference sequence). The ends were cut back, 1 base at V and 1 base at J, with 22 bases in the middle. The CDR3 consists of 18 residues.

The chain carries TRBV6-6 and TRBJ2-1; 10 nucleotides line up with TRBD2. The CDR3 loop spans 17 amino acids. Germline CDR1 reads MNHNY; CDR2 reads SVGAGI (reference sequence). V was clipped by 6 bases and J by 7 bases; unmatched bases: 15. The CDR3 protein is CASRPAAASGGGNEQFF. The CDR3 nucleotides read TGTGCCAGCAGGCCAGCCGCGGCTAGCGGGGGCGGGAATGAGCAGTTCTTC.

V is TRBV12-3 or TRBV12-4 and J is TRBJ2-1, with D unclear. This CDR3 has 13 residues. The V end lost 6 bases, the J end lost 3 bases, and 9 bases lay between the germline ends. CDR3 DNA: TGTGCCAGCAGACCCAGACACTACAATGAGCAGTTCTTC. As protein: CASRPRHYNEQFF.

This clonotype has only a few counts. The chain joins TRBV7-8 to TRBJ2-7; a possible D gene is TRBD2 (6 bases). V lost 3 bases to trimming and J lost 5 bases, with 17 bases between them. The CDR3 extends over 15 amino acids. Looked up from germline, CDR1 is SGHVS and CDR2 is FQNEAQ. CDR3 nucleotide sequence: TGTGCCAGCAGCTTTGGCGGGACCCTAGTCCACGAGCAGTACTTC. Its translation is CASSFGGTLVHEQYF.

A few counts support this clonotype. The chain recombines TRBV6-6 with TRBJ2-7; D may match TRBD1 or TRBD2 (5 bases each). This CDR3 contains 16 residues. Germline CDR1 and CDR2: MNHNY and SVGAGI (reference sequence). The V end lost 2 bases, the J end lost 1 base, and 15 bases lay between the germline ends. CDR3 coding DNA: TGTGCCAGCAGTTACCCTCGGGACCCAGAGTCCTACGAGCAGTACTTC. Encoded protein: CASSYPRDPESYEQYF.

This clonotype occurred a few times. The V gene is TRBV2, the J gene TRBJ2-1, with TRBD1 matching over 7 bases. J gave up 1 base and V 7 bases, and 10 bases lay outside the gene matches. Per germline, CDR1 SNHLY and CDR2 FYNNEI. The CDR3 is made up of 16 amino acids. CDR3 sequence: CASISQGPLSYNEQFF. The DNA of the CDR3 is TGTGCCAGCATTTCACAGGGGCCCTTGTCCTACAATGAGCAGTTCTTC.

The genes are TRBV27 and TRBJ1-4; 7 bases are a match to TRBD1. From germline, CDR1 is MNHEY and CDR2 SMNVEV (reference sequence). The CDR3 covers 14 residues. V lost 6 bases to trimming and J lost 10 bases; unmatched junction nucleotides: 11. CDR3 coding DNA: TGTGCCAGCAGCTTCCAGGGGGAATATGGAAAACTGTTTTTT. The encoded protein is CASSFQGEYGKLFF.

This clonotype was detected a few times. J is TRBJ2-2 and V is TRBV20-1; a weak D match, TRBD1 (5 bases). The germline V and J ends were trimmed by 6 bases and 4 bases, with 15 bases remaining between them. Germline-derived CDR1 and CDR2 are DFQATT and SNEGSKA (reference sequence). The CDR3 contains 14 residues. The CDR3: CSARQQRSTGELFF. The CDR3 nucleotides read TGCAGTGCCAGACAGCAAAGGAGCACCGGGGAGCTGTTTTTT.

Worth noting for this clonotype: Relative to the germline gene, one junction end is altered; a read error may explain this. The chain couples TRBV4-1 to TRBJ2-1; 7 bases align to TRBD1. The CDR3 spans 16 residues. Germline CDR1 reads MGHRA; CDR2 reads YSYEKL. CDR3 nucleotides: TGCGCCAGCAGCCAAGTTGTGGGACAGTTGTACAATGTGCAGTTCTTC. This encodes CASSQVVGQLYNVQFF.

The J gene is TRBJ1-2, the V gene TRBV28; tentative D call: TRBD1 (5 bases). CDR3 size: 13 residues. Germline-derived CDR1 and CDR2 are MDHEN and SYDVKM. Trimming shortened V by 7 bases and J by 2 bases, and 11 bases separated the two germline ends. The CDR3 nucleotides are TGTGCCAGCACTCAGGGTGAGAACTATGGCTACACCTTC. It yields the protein CASTQGENYGYTF.

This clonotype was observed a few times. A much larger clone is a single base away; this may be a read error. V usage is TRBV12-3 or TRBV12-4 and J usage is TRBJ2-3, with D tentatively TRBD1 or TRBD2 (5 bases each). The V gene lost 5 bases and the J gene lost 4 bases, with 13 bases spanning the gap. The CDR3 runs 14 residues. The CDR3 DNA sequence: TGTGCCAGCAGTCCCGGGATGGGGGCAGATACGCAGTATTTT. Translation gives CASSPGMGADTQYF.

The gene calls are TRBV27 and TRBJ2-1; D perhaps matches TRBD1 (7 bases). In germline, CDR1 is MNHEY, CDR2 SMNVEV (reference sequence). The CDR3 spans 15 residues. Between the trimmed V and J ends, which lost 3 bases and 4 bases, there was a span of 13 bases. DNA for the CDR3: TGTGCCAGCAGTTTGATGGAGGGACAGTACAATGAGCAGTTCTTC. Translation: CASSLMEGQYNEQFF.

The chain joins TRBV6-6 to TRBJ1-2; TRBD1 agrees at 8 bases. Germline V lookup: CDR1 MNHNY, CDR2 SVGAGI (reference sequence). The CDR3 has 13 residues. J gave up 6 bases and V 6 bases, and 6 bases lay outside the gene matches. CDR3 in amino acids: CASSPGQGHGYTF. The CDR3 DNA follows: TGTGCCAGCAGCCCCGGACAGGGCCATGGCTACACCTTC.

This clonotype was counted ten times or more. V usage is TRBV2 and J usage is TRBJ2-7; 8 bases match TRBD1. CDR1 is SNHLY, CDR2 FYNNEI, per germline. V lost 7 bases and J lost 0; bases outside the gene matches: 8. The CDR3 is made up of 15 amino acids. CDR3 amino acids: CASTEMGTGSYEQYF. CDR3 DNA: TGTGCCAGCACCGAAATGGGGACAGGCTCCTACGAGCAGTACTTC.

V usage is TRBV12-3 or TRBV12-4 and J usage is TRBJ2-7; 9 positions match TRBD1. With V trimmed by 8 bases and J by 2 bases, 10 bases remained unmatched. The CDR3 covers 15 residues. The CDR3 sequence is CASGGSDRGTYEQYF. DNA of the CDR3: TGTGCCAGCGGGGGAAGCGACAGGGGGACCTACGAGCAGTACTTC.

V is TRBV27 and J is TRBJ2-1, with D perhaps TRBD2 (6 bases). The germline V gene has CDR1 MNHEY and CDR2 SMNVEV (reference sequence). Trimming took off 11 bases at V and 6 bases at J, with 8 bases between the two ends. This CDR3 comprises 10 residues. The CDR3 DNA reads TGTGCCTGCGGGATCAATGAGCAGTTCTTC. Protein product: CACGINEQFF.

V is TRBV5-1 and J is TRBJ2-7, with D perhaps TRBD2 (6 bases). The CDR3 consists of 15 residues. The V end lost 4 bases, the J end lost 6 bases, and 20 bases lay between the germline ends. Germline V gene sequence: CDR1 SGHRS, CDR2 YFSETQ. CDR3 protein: CASSGPGLLTAEQYF. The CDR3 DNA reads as TGCGCCAGCAGCGGACCGGGACTCCTGACCGCCGAGCAGTACTTC.

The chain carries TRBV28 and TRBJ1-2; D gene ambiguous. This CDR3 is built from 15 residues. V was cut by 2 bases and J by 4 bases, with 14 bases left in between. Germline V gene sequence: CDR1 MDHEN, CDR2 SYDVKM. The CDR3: CASSLPTGLVYGYTF. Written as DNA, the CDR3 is TGTGCCAGCAGTTTACCGACTGGGCTGGTCTATGGCTACACCTTC.

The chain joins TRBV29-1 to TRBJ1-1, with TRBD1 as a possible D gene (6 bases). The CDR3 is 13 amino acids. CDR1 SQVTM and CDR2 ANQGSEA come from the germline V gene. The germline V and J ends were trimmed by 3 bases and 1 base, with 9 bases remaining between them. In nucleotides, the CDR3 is TGCAGCGTTGAGGTAGGGGGGAACACTGAAGCTTTCTTT. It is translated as CSVEVGGNTEAFF.

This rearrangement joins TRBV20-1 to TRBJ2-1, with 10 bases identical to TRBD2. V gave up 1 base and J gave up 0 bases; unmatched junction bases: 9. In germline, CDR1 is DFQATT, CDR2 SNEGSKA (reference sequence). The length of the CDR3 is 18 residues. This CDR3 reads CSARVQAGGTSSYNEQFF. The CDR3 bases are TGCAGTGCTAGAGTACAAGCGGGGGGGACAAGCTCCTACAATGAGCAGTTCTTC.